The sequence of this T cell receptor beta chain was determined in a study of blood T cell repertoires in COVID-19. Overall study context: There were acute and convalescent COVID-19 samples, and they came from the United States, Italy and Spain. In each case, the material was cDNA or gDNA derived from T cells, B-cell-depleted T cells, or PBMCs.

In regard to this clone: At one of its ends the junction is not consistent with the germline gene, which may arise from a read error.

Authors' data handling: Nucleated cell number was recorded as an estimate derived from reference gene primer amplification. Data came from immunoSEQ multiplex PCR; TCRdb stores just in-frame clones and leaves some out. V and J calls and clone size follow that table, whereas D and trimming were derived from the DNA. The sample includes more than 85,000 clones, 70% to 85% of them seen just once. Specimen: peripheral blood. The clonotype was recovered from a woman older than 75 with active or convalescent COVID-19.

In DNA form, the CDR3 reads TGTGCCAGCAGTTTCTCCGCTGGGCGGGACGGGCTCTTC. This encodes CASSFSAGRDGLF. This chain uses TRBV28 with TRBJ2-1, with TRBD2 as a possible D gene (6 bases). There are 13 residues in the CDR3. Germline CDR1 is MDHEN and CDR2 is SYDVKM.